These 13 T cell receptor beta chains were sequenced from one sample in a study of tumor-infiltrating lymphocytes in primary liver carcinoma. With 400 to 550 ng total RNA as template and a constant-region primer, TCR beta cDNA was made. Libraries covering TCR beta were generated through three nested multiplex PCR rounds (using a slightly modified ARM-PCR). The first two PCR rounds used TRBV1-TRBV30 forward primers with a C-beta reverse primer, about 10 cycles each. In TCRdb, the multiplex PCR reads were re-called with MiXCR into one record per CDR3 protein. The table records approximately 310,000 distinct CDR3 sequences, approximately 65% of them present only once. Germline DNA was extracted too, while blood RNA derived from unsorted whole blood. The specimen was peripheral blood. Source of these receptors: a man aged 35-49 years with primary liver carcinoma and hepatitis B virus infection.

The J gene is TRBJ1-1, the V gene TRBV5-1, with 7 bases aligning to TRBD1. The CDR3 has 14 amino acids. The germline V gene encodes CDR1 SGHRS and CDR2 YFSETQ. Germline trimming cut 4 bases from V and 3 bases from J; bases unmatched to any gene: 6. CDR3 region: CASSTQGDDTEAFF. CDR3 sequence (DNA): TGCGCCAGCAGCACCCAGGGGGACGACACTGAAGCTTTCTTT.

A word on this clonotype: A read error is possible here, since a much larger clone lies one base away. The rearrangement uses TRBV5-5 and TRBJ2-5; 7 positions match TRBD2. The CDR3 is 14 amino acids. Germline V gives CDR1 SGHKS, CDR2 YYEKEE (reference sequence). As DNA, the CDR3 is TGTGCCAACAGCAACCGGGACTACGGGGAGACCCAGTACTTC. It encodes CANSNRDYGETQYF. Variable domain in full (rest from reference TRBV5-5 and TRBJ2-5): DAGVTQSPTHLIKTRGQQVTLRCSPISGHKSVSWYQQVLGQGPQFIFQYYEKEERGRGNFPDRFSARQFPNYSSELNVNALLLGDSALYLCANSNRDYGETQYFGPGTRLLVL.

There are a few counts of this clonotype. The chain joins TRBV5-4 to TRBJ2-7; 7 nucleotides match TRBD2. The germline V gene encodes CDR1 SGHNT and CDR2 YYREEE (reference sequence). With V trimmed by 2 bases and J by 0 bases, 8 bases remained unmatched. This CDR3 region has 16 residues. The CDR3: CASSFSGGSSSYEQYF. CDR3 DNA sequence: TGTGCCAGCAGCTTCAGCGGCGGGAGTAGCTCCTACGAGCAGTACTTC.

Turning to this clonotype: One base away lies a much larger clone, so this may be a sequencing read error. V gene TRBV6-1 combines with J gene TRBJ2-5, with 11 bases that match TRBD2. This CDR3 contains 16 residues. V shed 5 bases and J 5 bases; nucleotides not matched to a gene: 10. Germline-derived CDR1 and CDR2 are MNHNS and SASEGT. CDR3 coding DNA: TGTGCCAGCAGTCTCCAAGAACTAGCGGGAGTCGAGACCCAGTACTTC. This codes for CASSLQELAGVETQYF.

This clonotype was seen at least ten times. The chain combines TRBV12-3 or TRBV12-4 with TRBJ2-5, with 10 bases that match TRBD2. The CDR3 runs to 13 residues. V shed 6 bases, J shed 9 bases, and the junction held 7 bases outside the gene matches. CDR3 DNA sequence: TGTGCCAGCAGCACCACTAGCGGGATGGCCCAGTACTTC. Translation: CASSTTSGMAQYF.

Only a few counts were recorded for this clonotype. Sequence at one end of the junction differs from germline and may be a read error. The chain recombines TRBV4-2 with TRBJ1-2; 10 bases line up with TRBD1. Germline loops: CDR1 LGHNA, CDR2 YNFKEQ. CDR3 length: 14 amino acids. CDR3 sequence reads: CTSSPGQGNYGYTF. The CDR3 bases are TGTACCAGCAGCCCGGGACAGGGGAACTATGGCTACACCTTC.

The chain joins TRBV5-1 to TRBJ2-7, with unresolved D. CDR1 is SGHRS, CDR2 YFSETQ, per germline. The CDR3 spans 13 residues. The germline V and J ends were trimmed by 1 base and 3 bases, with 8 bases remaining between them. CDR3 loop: CASSLRIDYEQYV. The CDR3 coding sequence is TGCGCCAGCAGCTTGCGGATAGACTACGAGCAGTACGTC.

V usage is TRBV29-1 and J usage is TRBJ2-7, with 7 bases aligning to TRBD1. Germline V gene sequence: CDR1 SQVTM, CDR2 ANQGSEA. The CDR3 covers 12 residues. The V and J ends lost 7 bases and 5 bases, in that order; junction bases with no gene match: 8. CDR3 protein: CSAGRQGNEQYF. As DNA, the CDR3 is TGCAGCGCCGGACGACAGGGTAACGAGCAGTACTTC.

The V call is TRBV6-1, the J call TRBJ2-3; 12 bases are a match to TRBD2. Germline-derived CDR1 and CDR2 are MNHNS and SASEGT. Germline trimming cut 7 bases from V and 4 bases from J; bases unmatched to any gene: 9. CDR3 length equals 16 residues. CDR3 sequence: CASTLELAGGSDTQYF. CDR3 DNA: TGTGCCAGCACACTCGAACTAGCGGGAGGATCAGATACGCAGTATTTT.

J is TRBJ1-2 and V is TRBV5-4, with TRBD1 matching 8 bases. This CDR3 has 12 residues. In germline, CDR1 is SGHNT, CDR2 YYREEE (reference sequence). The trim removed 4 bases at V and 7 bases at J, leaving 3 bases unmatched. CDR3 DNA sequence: TGTGCCAGCAGCCCCACAGGGGGTGGCTACACCTTC. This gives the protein CASSPTGGGYTF.

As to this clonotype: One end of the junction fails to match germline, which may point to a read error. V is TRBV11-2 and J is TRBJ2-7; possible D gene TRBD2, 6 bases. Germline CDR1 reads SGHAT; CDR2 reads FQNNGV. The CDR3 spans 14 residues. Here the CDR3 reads CAGSLGGSSYEQYF. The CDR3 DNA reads TGTGCCGGCAGCTTAGGAGGGAGCTCCTACGAGCAGTACTTC. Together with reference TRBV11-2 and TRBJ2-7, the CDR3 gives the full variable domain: EAGVAQSPRYKIIEKRQSVAFWCNPISGHATLYWYQQILGQGPKLLIQFQNNGVVDDSQLPKDRFSAERLKGVDSTLKIQPAKLEDSAVYLCAGSLGGSSYEQYFGPGTRLTVT.

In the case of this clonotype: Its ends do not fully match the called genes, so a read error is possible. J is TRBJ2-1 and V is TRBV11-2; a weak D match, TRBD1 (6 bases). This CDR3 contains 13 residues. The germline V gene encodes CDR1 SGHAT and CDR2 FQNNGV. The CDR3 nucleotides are TGTCCCAGCAGATTAGACAGGAAGAATGAGCAGTTCTTC. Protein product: CPSRLDRKNEQFF.

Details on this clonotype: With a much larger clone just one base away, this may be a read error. The CDR3 spells CSALRASGSYNTGELFF. The CDR3, as DNA: TGCAGCGCTCTGCGGGCTAGCGGGAGTTATAACACCGGGGAGCTGTTTTTT. The genes are TRBV29-1 and TRBJ2-2, with TRBD2 matching 10 bases. V trimming: 7 bases; J trimming: 2 bases; junction bases outside the gene matches: 13. The germline V gene encodes CDR1 SQVTM and CDR2 ANQGSEA. The CDR3 contains 17 residues.